What follows are 11 T cell receptor beta chains derived from one specimen sequenced in a study of blood T cell repertoires in COVID-19. Assay used: immunoSEQ multiplex PCR; TCRdb lists only in-frame clones, some missing. The sample lists 200,000 to 250,000 clones, around 86% occurring once. Sequencing was carried out using peripheral blood. These receptors all stem from a woman between 65 and 79 years old with active or convalescent COVID-19.

The chain has TRBV4-2 and TRBJ2-1; TRBD1 might be the D (6 bases). Trimming took 4 bases from V and 5 from J, leaving 15 bases between them. Germline V lookup: CDR1 LGHNA, CDR2 YNFKEQ. The CDR3 runs 15 residues. In DNA form, the CDR3 reads TGTGCCAGCAGCCCGACCCGGACAGCCAACAATGAGCAGTTCTTC. Protein product: CASSPTRTANNEQFF.

This chain links TRBV27 with TRBJ2-3; D possibly corresponds to TRBD2 (5 bases). The CDR3 length is 15 residues. From germline, CDR1 is MNHEY and CDR2 SMNVEV (reference sequence). V shed 2 bases and J shed 2 bases, with 11 bases lying between them. The CDR3, as DNA: TGTGCCAGCAGTTTAGTGAAAGCGGTCACAGATACGCAGTATTTT. Encoded protein: CASSLVKAVTDTQYF.

This clone has a single count. This chain joins TRBV7-2 and TRBJ1-1; a possible D gene is TRBD1 (6 bases). The CDR3 is 13 residues long. CDR1 is SGHTA and CDR2 is FQGNSA in the germline V gene. V dropped 3 bases and J dropped 5 bases, with 10 bases sitting between them. In DNA form, the CDR3 reads TGTGCCAGCAGCTTGGACAGTCTAACTGAAGCTTTCTTT. It is translated as CASSLDSLTEAFF.

This clone appeared a single time. The chain has TRBV6-6 and TRBJ1-2, with 7 bases lining up with TRBD1. V was clipped by 4 bases and J by 5 bases; unmatched bases: 10. Germline values: CDR1 MNHNY, CDR2 SVGAGI (reference sequence). This CDR3 contains 15 residues. The CDR3 DNA sequence: TGTGCCAGCAGTTCCCCTCGGGACAGATTTTATGGCTACACCTTC. It yields the protein CASSSPRDRFYGYTF.

The chain links TRBV19 to TRBJ1-2, with 7 bases lining up with TRBD1. The CDR3 is made up of 15 amino acids. The germline V gene has CDR1 LNHDA and CDR2 SQIVND (reference sequence). J gave up 0 bases and V 6 bases, and 7 bases lay outside the gene matches. The CDR3 nucleotides read TGTGCCAGTAGAATCGGGACAGAAGCTAACTATGGCTACACCTTC. This encodes CASRIGTEANYGYTF.

This clone occurred once. This chain uses TRBV25-1 with TRBJ2-3; no clear D gene. This CDR3 has 16 amino acids. The V end lost 3 bases, the J end lost 2 bases, and 15 bases lay between the germline ends. The germline CDR1 and CDR2 sequences are MGHDK and SYGVNS. In DNA form, the CDR3 reads TGTGCCAGCAGTGAGGCTGGCCTTACCAACACAGATACGCAGTATTTT. Protein product: CASSEAGLTNTDTQYF.

The V gene is TRBV9, the J gene TRBJ1-1, with D perhaps TRBD1 (6 bases). CDR3 length: 15 residues. Germline-derived CDR1 and CDR2 are SGDLS and YYNGEE. The ends were cut back, 4 bases at V and 7 bases at J, with 20 bases in the middle. The CDR3: CASSPHGGREGEAFF. CDR3 nucleotide sequence: TGTGCCAGCAGCCCGCACGGGGGGCGCGAAGGTGAAGCTTTCTTT.

The V and J genes are TRBV18 and TRBJ2-7; D call uncertain. The length of the CDR3 is 12 residues. Trimming took off 6 bases at V and 3 bases at J, with 9 bases between the two ends. The germline V gene has CDR1 KGHSH and CDR2 LQKENI. CDR3 residues: CASSKEFYEQYF. Written as DNA, the CDR3 is TGTGCCAGCTCTAAGGAGTTCTACGAGCAGTACTTC.

The V and J genes are TRBV2 and TRBJ1-6; TRBD1 is a possible D gene (5 bases). Germline V CDR1 and CDR2: SNHLY, FYNNEI. V was pared by 2 bases and J by 14 bases, with 10 bases between. This CDR3 spans 12 amino acids. The CDR3 spells CASSETRQTLHF. The CDR3 nucleotides are TGTGCCAGCAGTGAAACCCGACAGACCCTCCACTTT.

The genes are TRBV4-3 and TRBJ1-1, with a tentative D call TRBD1 (6 bases). Germline V gene lookup returns CDR1 LGHNA and CDR2 YSLEER. Trimming stripped 2 bases from V and 1 base from J, with 14 bases between. The CDR3 contains 16 residues. CDR3 residues: CASSQTYEGENTEAFF. CDR3 nucleotides: TGCGCCAGCAGCCAAACCTATGAGGGGGAGAACACTGAAGCTTTCTTT.

The chain links TRBV7-3 to TRBJ1-1; D not certain. V was trimmed by 0 bases and J by 5 bases, leaving 13 bases between them. Germline-derived CDR1 and CDR2 are SGHTA and FQGTGA. This CDR3 is 15 amino acids long. CDR3 amino acids: CASSLTPGRETEAFF. The CDR3 DNA sequence: TGTGCCAGCAGCTTAACACCGGGCCGGGAGACTGAAGCTTTCTTT.